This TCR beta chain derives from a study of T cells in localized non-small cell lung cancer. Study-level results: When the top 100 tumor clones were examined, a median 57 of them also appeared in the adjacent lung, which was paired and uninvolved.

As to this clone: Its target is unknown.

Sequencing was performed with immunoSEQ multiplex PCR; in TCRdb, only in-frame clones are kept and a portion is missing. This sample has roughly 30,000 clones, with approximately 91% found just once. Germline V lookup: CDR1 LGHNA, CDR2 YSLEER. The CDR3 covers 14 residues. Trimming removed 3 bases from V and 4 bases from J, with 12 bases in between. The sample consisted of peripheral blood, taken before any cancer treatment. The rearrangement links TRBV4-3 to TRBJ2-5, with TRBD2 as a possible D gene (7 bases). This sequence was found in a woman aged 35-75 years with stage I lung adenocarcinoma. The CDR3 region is CASSQDGGRETQYF. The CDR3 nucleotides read TGCGCCAGCAGCCAGGACGGGGGGCGAGAGACCCAGTACTTC.